The rows below give T cell receptor beta chains drawn from one sample of a study of somatic mutations in cytotoxic T cells in rheumatoid arthritis. TCRdb keeps only in-frame clones here, not all; method: immunoSEQ multiplex PCR. This sample has tens of thousands of clones, with roughly 80% found just once. Material: CD8+ T cells sorted from blood. The receptors were sampled from a man aged 40-50 years in good health. Both conserved end residues are part of each CDR3. D genes are given only for firm matches. Only some rows state a clone size, as once, few, many or a class for expanded clones.

>-|TRBV28|TRBJ2-2|-
CASSFSGVTGELFF
TGTGCCAGCAGTTTCTCAGGGGTAACCGGGGAGCTGTTTTTT
>once|TRBV28|TRBJ2-7|TRBD2
CATGLAETYEQYF
TGTGCCACCGGACTAGCGGAAACATACGAGCAGTACTTC
>-|TRBV27|TRBJ2-4|TRBD2
CASSGTSGSQNIQYF
TGTGCCAGCAGTGGGACTAGCGGGAGCCAAAACATTCAGTACTTC
>-|TRBV11-2|TRBJ2-7|-
CASSLAQAYEQYF
TGTGCCAGCAGCTTAGCACAGGCCTACGAGCAGTACTTC
>-|TRBV7-2|TRBJ1-5|TRBD1
CASSLGSQGGLNQPQHF
TGTGCCAGCAGCTTAGGGTCGCAAGGGGGCCTCAATCAGCCCCAGCATTTT
>few|TRBV5-4|TRBJ2-7|-
CASSFAQGSYEQYF
TGTGCCAGCAGCTTCGCACAGGGTTCCTACGAGCAGTACTTC
>few|TRBV7-9|TRBJ2-7|TRBD2
CASSGGTSGHYEQYF
TGTGCCAGCAGCGGTGGGACTAGCGGGCACTACGAGCAGTACTTC
>-|TRBV19|TRBJ2-7|TRBD1
CASSTDREGNEQYF
TGTGCCAGTAGTACCGACAGGGAAGGCAACGAGCAGTACTTC
>-|TRBV7-6|TRBJ2-7|TRBD2
CASSPRLAGEGPHEQYF
TGTGCCAGCAGCCCCAGACTAGCGGGAGAGGGCCCCCACGAGCAGTACTTC
>-|TRBV29-1|TRBJ2-7|TRBD2
CSYTWGGSYEQYF
TGCAGCTACACCTGGGGGGGTTCCTACGAGCAGTACTTC
>-|TRBV6-5|TRBJ2-5|TRBD1
CASSPATGEETQYF
TGTGCCAGCAGTCCCGCCACAGGGGAAGAGACCCAGTACTTC
>-|TRBV7-6|TRBJ2-7|TRBD1
CASSPGTGGLVYEQYF
TGTGCCAGCAGCCCAGGGACAGGCGGTCTCGTGTACGAGCAGTACTTC
>-|TRBV9|TRBJ2-3|-
CASSLPADTQYF
TGTGCCAGCAGCCTCCCCGCAGATACGCAGTATTTT
>-|TRBV28|TRBJ2-7|-
CASSSGTVYEQYF
TGTGCCAGCAGTTCCGGGACGGTCTACGAGCAGTACTTC
>-|TRBV7-2|TRBJ1-2|-
CASSPDTNYGYTF
TGTGCCAGCAGCCCGGACACTAACTATGGCTACACCTTC
>-|TRBV5-1|TRBJ2-3|TRBD1
CASSLEGQGSDTQYF
TGCGCCAGCAGCTTGGAGGGACAGGGTTCAGATACGCAGTATTTT
>-|TRBV6-5|TRBJ2-1|TRBD1
CASRGQLSSYNEQFF
TGTGCCAGCAGGGGACAGCTGAGCTCCTACAATGAGCAGTTCTTC
>-|TRBV27|TRBJ2-7|-
CASSLTGPYEQYF
TGTGCCAGCAGTTTAACTGGTCCCTACGAGCAGTACTTC
>-|TRBV19|TRBJ2-7|TRBD2
CASSMWTSGTYEQYF
TGTGCCAGTAGTATGTGGACTAGCGGGACCTACGAGCAGTACTTC
>once|TRBV6-1|TRBJ2-7|TRBD2
CASSEWTSGSYEQYF
TGTGCCAGCAGTGAATGGACTAGCGGTTCCTACGAGCAGTACTTC
>once|TRBV7-2|TRBJ1-3|-
CASSLLTGNTIYF
TGTGCCAGCAGCTTGCTTACTGGAAACACCATATATTTT
>-|TRBV7-3|TRBJ1-1|-
CASSLGLVPLQDTEAFF
TGTGCCAGCAGCTTAGGATTGGTCCCCCTCCAGGACACTGAAGCTTTCTTT
>-|TRBV21-1|TRBJ2-7|-
CASSHRSGRPCYEQYF
TGTGCCAGCAGTCACAGAAGCGGGAGGCCCTGCTACGAGCAGTACTTC
>-|TRBV6-6|TRBJ1-5|-
CASSYVTSAWPQHF
TGTGCCAGCAGTTACGTCACCTCAGCTTGGCCCCAGCATTTT
>-|TRBV28|TRBJ2-7|TRBD2
CASRPGTSGRGVTYEQYF
TGTGCCAGCAGGCCCGGGACTAGCGGGAGAGGTGTGACCTACGAGCAGTACTTC
>once|TRBV7-9|TRBJ1-2|TRBD1
CASTPGTGARGYTF
TGTGCCAGCACACCCGGGACAGGGGCTAGGGGCTACACCTTC
>-|TRBV11-3|TRBJ2-7|-
CASSSNSYEQYF
TGTGCCAGCAGCTCCAACTCCTACGAGCAGTACTTC
>-|TRBV5-8|TRBJ1-4|-
CASSLGQATNEKLFF
TGTGCCAGCAGCTTGGGACAGGCAACTAATGAAAAACTGTTTTTT
>-|TRBV5-1|TRBJ1-1|TRBD1
CASRKGGLGTEAFF
TGCGCCAGCAGGAAAGGGGGCTTAGGCACTGAAGCTTTCTTT
>-|TRBV5-4|TRBJ2-1|TRBD2
CASSLPLAGIRNEQFF
TGTGCCAGCAGCTTGCCACTAGCGGGAATTCGAAATGAGCAGTTCTTC
>few|TRBV6-5|TRBJ1-2|-
CASRPPQGFNYGYTF
TGTGCCAGCAGACCCCCTCAGGGGTTTAACTATGGCTACACCTTC
>-|TRBV4-3|TRBJ2-7|-
CASSPAGTESSYEQYF
TGCGCCAGCAGCCCAGCCGGGACGGAGAGCTCCTACGAGCAGTACTTC
>-|TRBV7-2|TRBJ2-7|-
CASSLAQSGYEQYF
TGTGCCAGCAGCTTAGCGCAGAGCGGCTACGAGCAGTACTTC
>-|TRBV29-1|TRBJ2-7|-
CSVEGPGQTDEQYF
TGCAGCGTTGAAGGGCCGGGACAAACAGACGAGCAGTACTTC
>-|TRBV5-1|TRBJ1-4|-
CASTLENERKLFF
TGCGCCAGCACCCTCGAGAATGAGCGGAAACTGTTTTTT
>-|TRBV28|TRBJ2-1|TRBD2
CASSLGTRSYNEQFF
TGTGCCAGCAGTTTAGGGACTAGGTCCTACAATGAGCAGTTCTTC
>-|TRBV28|TRBJ1-5|TRBD1
CASTIQGSGQPQHF
TGTGCCAGCACGATACAGGGGAGCGGTCAGCCCCAGCATTTT
>-|TRBV9|TRBJ2-5|TRBD1
CASSVGDRVQETQYF
TGTGCCAGCAGCGTGGGTGACAGGGTTCAAGAGACCCAGTACTTC
>-|TRBV19|TRBJ1-1|-
CASKVGGNTEAFF
TGTGCCAGTAAGGTCGGCGGGAACACTGAAGCTTTCTTT
>-|TRBV30|TRBJ1-1|-
CAWSVKGNTEAFF
TGTGCCTGGAGTGTAAAAGGGAACACTGAAGCTTTCTTT
>-|TRBV13|TRBJ2-7|-
CASSLEGGSQGDEQYF
TGTGCCAGCAGCTTAGAAGGCGGTTCGCAAGGGGACGAGCAGTACTTC
>-|TRBV7-9|TRBJ2-3|-
CASSLASGLEDTQYF
TGTGCCAGCAGCTTAGCCTCAGGGTTGGAAGATACGCAGTATTTT
>-|TRBV7-9|TRBJ2-7|-
CASSSSIGYTYEQYF
TGTGCCAGCAGCTCCTCCATAGGCTATACCTACGAGCAGTACTTC
>-|TRBV27|TRBJ2-3|-
CASSFPGDTDTQYF
TGTGCCAGCAGTTTCCCCGGGGACACAGATACGCAGTATTTT
>-|TRBV27|TRBJ2-1|-
CASSSPHNEQFF
TGTGCCAGCAGTTCACCACACAATGAGCAGTTCTTC
>-|TRBV6-1|TRBJ2-7|-
CASSQILYEQYF
TGTGCCAGCAGCCAAATCCTCTACGAGCAGTACTTC